Following are 20 T cell receptor beta chains from one sample sequenced in a study of CD8 T cells in Susac syndrome. Reverse transcription of about 0.45 to 1 ug RNA was carried out with random hexamers. TCRdb passed the immunoSEQ multiplex PCR reads through MiXCR, listing each CDR3 protein once. The repertoire holds roughly 110,000 distinct CDR3 sequences, with around 94% as singletons. Sequencing was performed on CD8+ T cells from PBMCs. The receptor set was obtained from a human donor with Susac syndrome.

This clonotype was seen once. J is TRBJ1-1 and V is TRBV7-9; D is unresolved. V was trimmed by 2 bases and J by 6 bases, leaving 7 bases between them. Germline V gives CDR1 SEHNR, CDR2 FQNEAQ (reference sequence). The CDR3 extends over 12 amino acids. CDR3 DNA: TGTGCCAGCAGCTTACGAGGGTCTGAAGCTTTCTTT. This translates into CASSLRGSEAFF.

This clonotype was detected only once. V is TRBV27 and J is TRBJ2-4; 7 nucleotides align to TRBD2. V lost 0 bases, J lost 8 bases, and 4 bases stayed unmatched. Germline V lookup: CDR1 MNHEY, CDR2 SMNVEV (reference sequence). This CDR3 has 14 amino acids. As DNA, the CDR3 is TGTGCCAGCAGTTTATCGGGGGGGAGGGACATTCAGTACTTC. Its protein product is CASSLSGGRDIQYF.

DNA for the CDR3: TGCGCCAGCAGAGGAGCTTCCGAAGATACGCAGTATTTT. Translated, it gives CASRGASEDTQYF. The chain has TRBV4-1 and TRBJ2-3; no clear D. The CDR3 length is 13 residues. Germline V CDR1 and CDR2: MGHRA, YSYEKL. V was cut by 6 bases and J by 5 bases, with 12 bases left in between.

The chain combines TRBV29-1 with TRBJ2-2, with 11 bases matching TRBD1. CDR1 is SQVTM, CDR2 ANQGSEA, per germline. V lost 1 base to trimming and J lost 4 bases; unmatched junction nucleotides: 5. This CDR3 has 16 residues. The CDR3 here is CSVEVGDRGTTGELFF. Here the CDR3 DNA reads TGCAGCGTTGAAGTTGGGGACAGGGGGACCACCGGGGAGCTGTTTTTT.

V usage is TRBV19 and J usage is TRBJ1-1; no firm D call. The CDR3 is 14 residues long. The germline V gene has CDR1 LNHDA and CDR2 SQIVND (reference sequence). With 6 bases removed from V and 6 bases from J, the gap between germline ends came to 17 bases. The CDR3 loop reads CASRPTQKPSEAFF. The CDR3 coding sequence is TGTGCCAGTAGACCAACCCAGAAACCATCTGAAGCTTTCTTT.

V and J are TRBV2 and TRBJ2-7; maybe TRBD2 (5 bases). Trimming took 6 bases from V and 6 from J, leaving 12 bases between them. CDR1 is SNHLY and CDR2 is FYNNEI in the germline V gene. The CDR3 loop spans 12 amino acids. Here the CDR3 DNA reads TGTGCCAGCAGAGGACTCCACCCCGAGCAGTACTTC. It codes for CASRGLHPEQYF.

In its sample, this clonotype was seen once. The chain recombines TRBV12-5 with TRBJ1-1; D gene unclear. The CDR3 loop spans 12 amino acids. Germline lookup yields CDR1 LGHNT and CDR2 FRNRAP. Trimming stripped 5 bases from V and 6 bases from J, with 10 bases between. For the CDR3, the DNA is TGTGCTAGTGGTGTATATCAGTCTGAAGCTTTCTTT. Its protein product is CASGVYQSEAFF.

The chain couples TRBV4-3 to TRBJ2-7; 8 bases map to TRBD2. V shed 3 bases, J shed 5 bases, and the junction held 0 bases outside the gene matches. The germline CDR1 and CDR2 sequences are LGHNA and YSLEER. The CDR3 length is 12 residues. CDR3 residues: CASSHGGDEQYF. Here the CDR3 DNA reads TGCGCCAGCAGCCACGGGGGGGACGAGCAGTACTTC.

The gene calls are TRBV5-4 and TRBJ1-1; D not certain. The CDR3 contains 12 residues. CDR1 SGHNT and CDR2 YYREEE come from the germline V gene (reference sequence). The V end lost 4 bases, the J end lost 7 bases, and 11 bases lay between the germline ends. The CDR3 reads CASSPRGNEAFF. The CDR3 region has the DNA TGTGCCAGCAGCCCCCGCGGGAATGAAGCTTTCTTT.

The chain employs TRBV15 and TRBJ2-5; tentatively, D is TRBD1 or TRBD2 (6 bases each). Germline CDR1 reads LNHNV; CDR2 reads YYDKDF (reference sequence). This CDR3 contains 18 residues. Trimming removed 4 bases at V and 3 bases at J, with 24 bases between. The CDR3 sequence is CATSTLHGGRNFEETQYF. CDR3 DNA: TGTGCCACCAGCACCTTGCACGGGGGCCGTAACTTTGAAGAGACCCAGTACTTC.

This chain connects TRBV19 to TRBJ2-1; the D is unclear. Between the trimmed V and J ends, which lost 0 bases and 4 bases, there was a span of 4 bases. CDR3 length equals 13 residues. CDR1 LNHDA and CDR2 SQIVND come from the germline V gene (reference sequence). CDR3 nucleotides: TGTGCCAGTAGTATAGATCTATACAATGAGCAGTTCTTC. It encodes CASSIDLYNEQFF.

This clonotype appeared a single time. This rearrangement joins TRBV9 to TRBJ2-7; D uncertain. The V end lost 3 bases, the J end lost 3 bases, and 10 bases lay between the germline ends. The V gene's germline CDR1 is SGDLS and CDR2 YYNGEE. This CDR3 spans 13 amino acids. Here the CDR3 reads CASSAPDRYEQYF. The CDR3 DNA follows: TGTGCCAGCAGCGCCCCCGATCGCTACGAGCAGTACTTC.

The chain carries TRBV15 and TRBJ2-3; possibly TRBD2 for D (6 bases). The V and J ends lost 1 base and 2 bases respectively, with 13 bases between them. Germline CDR1 is LNHNV and CDR2 is YYDKDF (reference sequence). The CDR3 totals 16 residues. The CDR3 loop reads CATSRGFGGTTDTQYF. DNA of the CDR3: TGTGCCACCAGCAGAGGGTTCGGGGGAACCACAGATACGCAGTATTTT. The full variable domain, in which reference TRBV15 and TRBJ2-3 provide the parts outside the CDR3, is DAMVIQNPRYQVTQFGKPVTLSCSQTLNHNVMYWYQQKSSQAPKLLFHYYDKDFNNEADTPDNFQSRRPNTSFCFLDIRSPGLGDTAMYLCATSRGFGGTTDTQYFGPGTRLTVL.

The chain employs TRBV7-9 and TRBJ2-5; 11 bases align to TRBD2. The CDR3 length is 14 residues. Trimming removed 8 bases from V and 0 bases from J; junction bases left unmatched: 2. CDR1 is SEHNR, CDR2 FQNEAQ, per germline (reference sequence). The CDR3 nucleotides read TGTGCCAGCCAGGGACTAGCGGACCAAGAGACCCAGTACTTC. The encoded protein is CASQGLADQETQYF.

The chain employs TRBV13 and TRBJ2-1; a weak D match, TRBD2 (6 bases). The CDR3 spans 15 residues. Per the germline V gene, CDR1 is PRHDT and CDR2 is FYEKMQ (reference sequence). Trimming stripped 4 bases from V and 7 bases from J, with 17 bases between. Written as DNA, the CDR3 is TGTGCCAGCAGCTCCCGAGGAGGGGCAGGTAATGAGCAGTTCTTC. This codes for CASSSRGGAGNEQFF. The complete variable domain, with remaining parts taken from reference TRBV13 and TRBJ2-1, reads AAGVIQSPRHLIKEKRETATLKCYPIPRHDTVYWYQQGPGQDPQFLISFYEKMQSDKGSIPDRFSAQQFSDYHSELNMSSLELGDSALYFCASSSRGGAGNEQFFGPGTRLTVL.

V is TRBV9 and J is TRBJ1-1; D uncertain. Per the germline V gene, CDR1 is SGDLS and CDR2 is YYNGEE. Trimming removed 1 base from V and 0 bases from J, with 4 bases in between. This CDR3 comprises 13 residues. The CDR3 nucleotides are TGTGCCAGCAGCGTAACAGTGAACACTGAAGCTTTCTTT. Protein: CASSVTVNTEAFF.

The chain links TRBV7-9 to TRBJ1-4; no clear D. V was clipped by 4 bases and J by 0 bases, with 9 bases between them. Germline CDR1 is SEHNR and CDR2 is FQNEAQ (reference sequence). This CDR3 has 15 residues. The CDR3 DNA is TGTGCCAGCAGCTCGTACAGTTCAACTAATGAAAAACTGTTTTTT. It encodes CASSSYSSTNEKLFF.

The chain has TRBV5-4 and TRBJ1-1; the match to TRBD1 covers 8 bases. Germline trimming cut 3 bases from V and 5 bases from J; bases unmatched to any gene: 12. Per germline, CDR1 SGHNT and CDR2 YYREEE (reference sequence). The CDR3 runs 16 residues. CDR3 sequence: CASSSGQGREWTEAFF. The DNA of the CDR3 is TGTGCCAGCAGCTCAGGACAGGGTCGGGAGTGGACTGAAGCTTTCTTT.

The chain has TRBV12-3 or TRBV12-4 and TRBJ1-3; D may be TRBD1 (5 bases). There are 13 residues in the CDR3. V was cut by 8 bases and J by 0 bases, with 8 bases left in between. The CDR3 DNA reads as TGTGCCAGCCGAAGGGGCTCTGGAAACACCATATATTTT. It translates to CASRRGSGNTIYF.

The chain combines TRBV6-2 or TRBV6-3 with TRBJ1-2; D ambiguous. CDR3 length: 13 amino acids. V lost 7 bases and J 4 bases, leaving 13 bases between the germline ends. Germline V gene sequence: CDR1 MNHEY, CDR2 SVGEGT. CDR3 residues: CASISASSYGYTF. The DNA for the CDR3 is TGTGCCAGCATATCCGCCAGCAGCTATGGCTACACCTTC.